The sequence of this TCR beta chain was determined in a study of T cells and Merkel cell carcinoma outcomes. Regarding the study as a whole: Reportedly, T-cell repertoire with density predicts Merkel cell carcinoma outcomes.

Libraries were prepared by immunoSEQ multiplex PCR; TCRdb keeps only in-frame clonotypes and omits some of them. The sample shows 15,000 to 16,000 clones, roughly 80% of them seen only once. Regarding this clone: Antigen specificity is unknown.

The sequenced material came from tumor tissue from Merkel cell carcinoma. This sequence originates from a human donor with Merkel cell carcinoma.

The CDR3 reads CASSYGGTLFKETQYF. As DNA, the CDR3 is TGTGCCAGCAGTTACGGGGGGACGCTTTTCAAAGAGACCCAGTACTTC. V gene TRBV6-6 combines with J gene TRBJ2-5; a possible D gene is TRBD2 (6 bases). With 2 bases removed from V and 3 bases from J, the gap between germline ends came to 16 bases. CDR1 and CDR2 from the germline V gene are MNHNY and SVGAGI (reference sequence). The CDR3 runs 16 residues.